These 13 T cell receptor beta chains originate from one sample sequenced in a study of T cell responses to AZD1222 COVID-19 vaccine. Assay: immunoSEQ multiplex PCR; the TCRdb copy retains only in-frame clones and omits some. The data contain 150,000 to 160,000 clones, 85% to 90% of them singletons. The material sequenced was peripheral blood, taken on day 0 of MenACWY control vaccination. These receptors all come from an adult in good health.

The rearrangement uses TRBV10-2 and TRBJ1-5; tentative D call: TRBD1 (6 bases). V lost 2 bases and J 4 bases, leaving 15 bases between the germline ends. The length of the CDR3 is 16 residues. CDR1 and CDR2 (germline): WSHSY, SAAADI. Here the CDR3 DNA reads TGCGCCAGCAGTGAGGGCAGGGGATGGGGGAATCAGCCCCAGCATTTT. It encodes CASSEGRGWGNQPQHF.

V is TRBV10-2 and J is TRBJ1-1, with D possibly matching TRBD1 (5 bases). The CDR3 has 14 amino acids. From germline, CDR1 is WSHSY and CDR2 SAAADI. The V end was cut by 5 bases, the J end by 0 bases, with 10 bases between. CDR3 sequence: CASSSLGVNTEAFF. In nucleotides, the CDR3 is TGCGCCAGCAGTTCCCTAGGGGTGAACACTGAAGCTTTCTTT.

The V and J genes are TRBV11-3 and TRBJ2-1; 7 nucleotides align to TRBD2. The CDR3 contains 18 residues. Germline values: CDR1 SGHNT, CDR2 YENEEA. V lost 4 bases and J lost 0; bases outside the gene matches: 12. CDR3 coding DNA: TGTGCCAGCAGCTCCCCCCAGACTAGCCTTGGCTCCTACAATGAGCAGTTCTTC. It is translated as CASSSPQTSLGSYNEQFF.

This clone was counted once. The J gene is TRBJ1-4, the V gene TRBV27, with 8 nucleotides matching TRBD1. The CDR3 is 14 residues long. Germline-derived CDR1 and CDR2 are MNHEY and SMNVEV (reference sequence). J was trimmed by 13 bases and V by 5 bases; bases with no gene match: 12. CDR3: CASSQIPGQGGLFF. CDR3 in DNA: TGTGCCAGCAGTCAGATCCCTGGACAGGGAGGACTGTTTTTT.

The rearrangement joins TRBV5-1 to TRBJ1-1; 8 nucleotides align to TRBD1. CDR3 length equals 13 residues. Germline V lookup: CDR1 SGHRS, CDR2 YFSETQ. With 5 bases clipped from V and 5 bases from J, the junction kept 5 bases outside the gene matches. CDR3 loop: CASRRQGITEAFF. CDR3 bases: TGCGCCAGCAGGAGACAGGGGATAACTGAAGCTTTCTTT. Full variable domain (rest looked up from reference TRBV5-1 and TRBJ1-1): KAGVTQTPRYLIKTRGQQVTLSCSPISGHRSVSWYQQTPGQGLQFLFEYFSETQRNKGNFPGRFSGRQFSNSRSEMNVSTLELGDSALYLCASRRQGITEAFFGQGTRLTVV.

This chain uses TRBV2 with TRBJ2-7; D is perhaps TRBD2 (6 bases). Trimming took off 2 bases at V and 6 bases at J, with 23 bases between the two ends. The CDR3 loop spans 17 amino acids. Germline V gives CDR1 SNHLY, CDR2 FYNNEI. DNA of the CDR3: TGTGCCAGCAGTGAACTCCCCTGGTTGGAGGGCTTGGGCGAGCAGTACGTC. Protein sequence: CASSELPWLEGLGEQYV.

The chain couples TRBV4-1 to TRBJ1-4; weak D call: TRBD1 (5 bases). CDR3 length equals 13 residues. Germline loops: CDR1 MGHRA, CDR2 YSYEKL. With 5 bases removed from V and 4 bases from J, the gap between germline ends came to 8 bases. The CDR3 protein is CASSADNNEKLFF. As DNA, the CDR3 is TGCGCCAGCAGCGCGGACAATAATGAAAAACTGTTTTTT.

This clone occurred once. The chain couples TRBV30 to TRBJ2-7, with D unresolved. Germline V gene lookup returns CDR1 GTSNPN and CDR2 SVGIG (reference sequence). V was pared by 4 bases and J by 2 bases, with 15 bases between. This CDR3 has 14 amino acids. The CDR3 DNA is TGTGCCTGGACCCACCGTGGAGCGACCTACGAGCAGTACTTC. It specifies CAWTHRGATYEQYF.

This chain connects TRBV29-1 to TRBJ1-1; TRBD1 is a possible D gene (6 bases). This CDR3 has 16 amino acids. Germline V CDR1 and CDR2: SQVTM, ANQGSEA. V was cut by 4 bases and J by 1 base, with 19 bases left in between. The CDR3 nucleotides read TGCAGCGTTGCCGAGACAGGCGGAAGATGGAACACTGAAGCTTTCTTT. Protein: CSVAETGGRWNTEAFF.

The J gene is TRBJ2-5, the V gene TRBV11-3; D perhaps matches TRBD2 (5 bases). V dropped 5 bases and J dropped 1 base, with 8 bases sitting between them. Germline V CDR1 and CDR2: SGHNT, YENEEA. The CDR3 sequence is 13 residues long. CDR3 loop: CASSRRGQETQYF. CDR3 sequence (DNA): TGTGCCAGCAGCCGTCGGGGCCAAGAGACCCAGTACTTC.

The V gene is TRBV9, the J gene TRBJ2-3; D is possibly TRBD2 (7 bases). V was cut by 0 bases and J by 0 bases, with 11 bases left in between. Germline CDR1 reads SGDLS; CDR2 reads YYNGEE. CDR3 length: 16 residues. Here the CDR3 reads CASSVVGGLSTDTQYF. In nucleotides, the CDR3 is TGTGCCAGCAGCGTAGTGGGGGGGCTTAGCACAGATACGCAGTATTTT. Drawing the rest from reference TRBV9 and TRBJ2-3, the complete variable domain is DSGVTQTPKHLITATGQRVTLRCSPRSGDLSVYWYQQSLDQGLQFLIQYYNGEERAKGNILERFSAQQFPDLHSELNLSSLELGDSALYFCASSVVGGLSTDTQYFGPGTRLTVL.

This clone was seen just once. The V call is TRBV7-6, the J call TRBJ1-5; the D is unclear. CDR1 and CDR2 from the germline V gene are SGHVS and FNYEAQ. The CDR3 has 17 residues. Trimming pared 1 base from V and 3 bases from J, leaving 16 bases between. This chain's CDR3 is CASSLGTGLNSNQPQHF. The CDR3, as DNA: TGTGCCAGCAGCTTAGGTACCGGGCTTAACTCCAATCAGCCCCAGCATTTT.

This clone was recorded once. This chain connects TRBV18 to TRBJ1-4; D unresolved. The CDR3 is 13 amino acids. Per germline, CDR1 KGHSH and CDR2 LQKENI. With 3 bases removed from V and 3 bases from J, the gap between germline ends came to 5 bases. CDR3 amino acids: CASSPFANEKLFF. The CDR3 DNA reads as TGTGCCAGCTCACCCTTCGCTAATGAAAAACTGTTTTTT. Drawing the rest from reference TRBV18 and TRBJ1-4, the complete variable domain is NAGVMQNPRHLVRRRGQEARLRCSPMKGHSHVYWYRQLPEEGLKFMVYLQKENIIDESGMPKERFSAEFPKEGPSILRIQQVVRGDSAAYFCASSPFANEKLFFGSGTQLSVL.